The source of this T cell receptor beta chain is a study of OX40 agonist ivuxolimab in advanced cancers. Profiling relied on immunoSEQ multiplex PCR, and the TCRdb table lists in-frame clones only, not all of them. The table shows about 64,000 clones, with around four fifths occurring only once. CDR1 MDHEN and CDR2 SYDVKM come from the germline V gene. Trimming removed 7 bases at V and 1 base at J, with 13 bases between. The length of the CDR3 is 14 residues. Specimen: CD4+ or CD8+ T cells sorted from blood, collected in a trial of the OX40 agonist ivuxolimab. V and J are TRBV28 and TRBJ1-2, with TRBD1 as a possible D gene (5 bases). The clonotype originates from an adult with an advanced solid tumor such as melanoma, head and neck, liver or kidney cancer. CDR3 residues: CASTTGRFNYGYTF. CDR3 DNA: TGTGCCAGCACTACGGGACGCTTTAACTATGGCTACACCTTC.